Below are 17 T cell receptor beta chains sequenced from a single sample in a study of post-analysis software for immune sequencing data. Findings of the study overall: Patients had higher frequencies than controls of about five TRBV segments, including TRBV5-6, TRBV5-1 and TRBV20-1.

cDNA libraries for TCR beta contained unique molecular identifiers. TCRdb processed the PCR reads anew with MiXCR; each CDR3 protein has one entry. This sample has about 800,000 distinct CDR3 sequences, with just under 30% found just once. No antigens are known for them. The sample comprised blood. The receptors were sampled from a girl under 18 with multiple sclerosis.

This clonotype was seen more than once but under ten times. The V and J genes are TRBV27 and TRBJ1-5; unclear D gene. Deletions cut 6 bases from V and 7 bases from J, with 13 bases between. Germline V lookup: CDR1 MNHEY, CDR2 SMNVEV (reference sequence). The CDR3 totals 13 residues. The DNA of the CDR3 is TGTGCCAGCAGAGGATTGAGGGAACAGCCCCAGCATTTT. Residues: CASRGLREQPQHF.

This clonotype has only a few counts. The V gene is TRBV14, the J gene TRBJ2-7; no clear D gene. The V end was cut by 1 base, the J end by 6 bases, with 7 bases between. The CDR3 sequence is 12 residues long. Germline lookup yields CDR1 SGHDN and CDR2 FVKESK. The CDR3 loop reads CASSQVVSEQYF. Here the CDR3 DNA reads TGTGCCAGCAGCCAAGTAGTCTCCGAGCAGTACTTC.

This clonotype has more than one count but fewer than ten. This rearrangement joins TRBV6-2 or TRBV6-3 to TRBJ2-1; D might be TRBD2 (6 bases). The CDR3 has 18 residues. Trimming took 0 bases from V and 4 from J, leaving 19 bases between them. Looked up from germline, CDR1 is MNHEY and CDR2 is SVGEGT. CDR3 bases: TGTGCCAGCAGTTACTCCCTCTGGCGGGGTGGATCTTACAATGAGCAGTTCTTC. This encodes CASSYSLWRGGSYNEQFF.

The chain is built from TRBV18 and TRBJ2-5; D gene uncertain. Looked up from germline, CDR1 is KGHSH and CDR2 is LQKENI. The V and J ends lost 0 bases and 7 bases respectively, with 9 bases between them. The CDR3 sequence is 13 residues long. CDR3 loop: CASSPPDDPTQYF. For the CDR3, the DNA is TGTGCCAGCTCACCACCGGACGATCCGACCCAGTACTTC. Supplemented by reference TRBV18 and TRBJ2-5, the full variable domain reads NAGVMQNPRHLVRRRGQEARLRCSPMKGHSHVYWYRQLPEEGLKFMVYLQKENIIDESGMPKERFSAEFPKEGPSILRIQQVVRGDSAAYFCASSPPDDPTQYFGPGTRLLVL.

Points on this clonotype: A read error is possible here, since a much larger clone lies one base away. The chain combines TRBV29-1 with TRBJ2-5; 9 bases line up with TRBD2. The assigned J gene may be wrong: the sequence end matches TRBJ2-7 better. There are 15 residues in the CDR3. Germline values: CDR1 SQVTM, CDR2 ANQGSEA. CDR3 loop: CSVGVGLAGQYEQYF. The CDR3 coding sequence is TGCAGCGTTGGAGTGGGTCTAGCGGGACAGTACGAGCAGTACTTC.

The sample holds a few counts of this clonotype. The chain is built from TRBV5-1 and TRBJ2-2; a weak D match, TRBD2 (5 bases). The CDR3 is 15 residues long. The germline CDR1 and CDR2 sequences are SGHRS and YFSETQ. Between the trimmed V and J ends, which lost 6 bases and 8 bases, there was a span of 20 bases. CDR3 DNA: TGCGCCAGCACTTTCGGCGGGTCTTTTTCTGGGGAGCTGTTTTTT. It specifies CASTFGGSFSGELFF. The whole variable domain, remainder taken from reference TRBV5-1 and TRBJ2-2, is KAGVTQTPRYLIKTRGQQVTLSCSPISGHRSVSWYQQTPGQGLQFLFEYFSETQRNKGNFPGRFSGRQFSNSRSEMNVSTLELGDSALYLCASTFGGSFSGELFFGEGSRLTVL.

This clonotype was detected many times. The chain couples TRBV10-3 to TRBJ2-1, with TRBD1 as a possible D gene (6 bases). This CDR3 spans 12 amino acids. V was shortened by 6 bases and J by 7 bases, with 10 bases between the two germline ends. In germline, CDR1 is ENHRY, CDR2 SYGVKD. CDR3 protein: CAISATGNEQFF. CDR3 nucleotides: TGTGCCATCAGCGCTACAGGGAATGAGCAGTTCTTC.

This clonotype has just a few counts. The rearrangement links TRBV6-5 to TRBJ1-5, with D possibly being TRBD1 (5 bases). Trimming took 5 bases from V and 7 from J, leaving 12 bases between them. This CDR3 comprises 13 residues. Germline V gene lookup returns CDR1 MNHEY and CDR2 SVGAGI. CDR3 bases: TGTGCCAGCAGTCGGGAGGGGAGACAGCCCCAGCATTTT. Protein: CASSREGRQPQHF.

The chain joins TRBV20-1 to TRBJ2-4; the D gene is possibly TRBD1 (5 bases). Germline loops: CDR1 DFQATT, CDR2 SNEGSKA (reference sequence). This CDR3 region has 17 residues. Between the trimmed V and J ends, which lost 1 base and 0 bases, there was a span of 16 bases. CDR3 DNA: TGCAGTGCTAGAGTCCAAAGGGGAATACTAGCCAAAAACATTCAGTACTTC. Protein sequence: CSARVQRGILAKNIQYF.

The V and J genes are TRBV14 and TRBJ2-3, with D perhaps TRBD1 (6 bases). The CDR3 runs 15 residues. V lost 6 bases, J lost 6 bases, and 19 bases lay in between. From germline, CDR1 is SGHDN and CDR2 FVKESK. This CDR3 is CASRPTGTRSDTQYF. The DNA for the CDR3 is TGTGCCAGCAGACCAACCGGGACACGTAGCGATACGCAGTATTTT.

CDR3 bases: TGTGCCACCGGTCCTGGCTCACCGAACACCGGGGAGCTGTTTTTT. It is translated as CATGPGSPNTGELFF. J is TRBJ2-2 and V is TRBV24-1; D unresolved. The CDR3 is 15 amino acids. The V gene lost 9 bases and the J gene lost 0 bases, with 13 bases spanning the gap. Per germline, CDR1 KGHDR and CDR2 SFDVKD.

This clonotype is a singleton in its sample. A much larger clone lies a single base off, so this may be a read error. V and J are TRBV7-2 and TRBJ2-5; D remains ambiguous. The length of the CDR3 is 15 residues. Germline V gene data show CDR1 as SGHTA and CDR2 as FQGNSA. V was trimmed by 1 base and J by 11 bases, leaving 20 bases between them. The CDR3 reads CASSLDPSGWRVQYF. CDR3 nucleotide sequence: TGTGCCAGCAGCTTAGACCCGAGTGGATGGCGCGTGCAGTACTTC.

The CDR3 loop is CASSRAVPDREQFF. Written as DNA, the CDR3 is TGTGCCAGCAGTAGAGCAGTTCCGGACAGAGAGCAGTTCTTC. The chain uses TRBV5-5 and TRBJ2-1, with D possibly TRBD1 on 6 matching bases. CDR3 length: 14 amino acids. Germline CDR1 SGHKS, CDR2 YYEKEE (reference sequence). The germline V and J ends were trimmed by 5 bases and 10 bases, with 19 bases remaining between them.

The J gene is TRBJ1-2, the V gene TRBV14; unclear D gene. The V end lost 4 bases, the J end lost 0 bases, and 12 bases lay between the germline ends. Germline V CDR1 and CDR2: SGHDN, FVKESK. The CDR3 consists of 15 residues. The CDR3 DNA reads as TGTGCCAGCAGCCCGGGTCGCAGCGCTAACTATGGCTACACCTTC. Encoded protein: CASSPGRSANYGYTF.

CDR3 loop: CSARVGGTDAFF. CDR3 nucleotide sequence: TGCAGTGCTAGGGTGGGGGGGACGGACGCTTTCTTT. V usage is TRBV20-1 and J usage is TRBJ1-1, with D maybe TRBD1 (5 bases). Deletions cut 3 bases from V and 11 bases from J, with 16 bases between. The CDR3 length is 12 residues. Germline V lookup: CDR1 DFQATT, CDR2 SNEGSKA (reference sequence).

This clonotype came up a few times. The chain couples TRBV2 to TRBJ2-1, with 12 bases fitting TRBD2. The CDR3 loop spans 13 amino acids. V shed 6 bases, J shed 9 bases, and the junction held 3 bases outside the gene matches. Germline values: CDR1 SNHLY, CDR2 FYNNEI. CDR3 protein: CASRGTSGLEQFF. CDR3 coding DNA: TGTGCCAGCAGGGGGACTAGCGGGCTTGAGCAGTTCTTC.

CDR3 DNA: TGTGCCAGCAGCCAAGATATCGGACATCACTATGGCTACACCTTC. Residues: CASSQDIGHHYGYTF. The chain combines TRBV14 with TRBJ1-2, with D possibly matching TRBD1 (5 bases). This CDR3 comprises 15 residues. The ends were cut back, 0 bases at V and 3 bases at J, with 11 bases in the middle. Germline lookup yields CDR1 SGHDN and CDR2 FVKESK.